Listed below are T cell receptor beta chains from one sample, sequenced in a study of PD-1 blockade in classical Hodgkin lymphoma. Sequencing used immunoSEQ multiplex PCR; TCRdb keeps in-frame clones, though not all of them. The sample gives around 6,200 clones, about 81% of which show up once; around 4% is in the top ten. Specimen: CD4+ T cells from blood, collected at baseline. The receptors were sampled from a human donor with classical Hodgkin lymphoma. Both conserved end residues are part of each CDR3. Size tells how often a clone was seen (once, few, many) or the class of an expanded clone, and some rows leave it out.

clone_size	j_call	v_call	cdr3_aa
once	TRBJ1-1	TRBV6-5	CASSRTGGTEAFF
-	TRBJ1-3	TRBV6-5	CASSYADGGGNTIYF
-	TRBJ2-3	TRBV7-9	CASSYRGSSTDTQYF
-	TRBJ1-1	TRBV4-1	CASSQEGQAWAEAFF
-	TRBJ1-2	TRBV11-3	CASSLIGTGIGYTF
-	TRBJ1-5	TRBV6-1	CASQRDVGNQPQHF
-	TRBJ1-6	TRBV4-1	CASSQDNRVSYNSPLHF
-	TRBJ2-5	TRBV4-2	CASSQEIKVREQRETQYF
-	TRBJ2-2	TRBV13	CASSLLRSGLNTGELFF
-	TRBJ2-4	TRBV7-2	CASSLGTENIQYF
-	TRBJ2-7	TRBV5-1	CASRGRGQSREQYF
-	TRBJ1-1	TRBV5-6	CASSFPGTEAFF
-	TRBJ2-3	TRBV19	CASRNMGQGGDTQYF
-	TRBJ1-4	TRBV2	CASRRQGAVEKLFF
-	TRBJ2-1	TRBV9	CASSPGRTYNEQFF
once	TRBJ2-7	TRBV9	CASSEGWATGTYEQYF
-	TRBJ1-5	TRBV2	CASKGTRGGNQPQHF
-	TRBJ2-5	TRBV2	CASSIRRVQETQYF
-	TRBJ2-2	TRBV7-2	CASSLAQGRAYRTGELFF
-	TRBJ2-1	TRBV4-2	CASSPTLAGTNNEQFF
medium-sized	TRBJ2-1	TRBV7-6	CASSSGGTGAYNEQFF
-	TRBJ2-7	TRBV4-2	CASSQPGAGLNYEQYF
-	TRBJ1-3	TRBV7-6	CASSLEGSGNTIYF
-	TRBJ2-1	TRBV2	CASSEGPYNEQFF
-	TRBJ1-5	TRBV6-5	CASSYSRDRYQPQHF
-	TRBJ1-2	TRBV20-1	CSSVAGYGYTF
few	TRBJ1-5	TRBV28	CASSPKRVARIDQPQHF